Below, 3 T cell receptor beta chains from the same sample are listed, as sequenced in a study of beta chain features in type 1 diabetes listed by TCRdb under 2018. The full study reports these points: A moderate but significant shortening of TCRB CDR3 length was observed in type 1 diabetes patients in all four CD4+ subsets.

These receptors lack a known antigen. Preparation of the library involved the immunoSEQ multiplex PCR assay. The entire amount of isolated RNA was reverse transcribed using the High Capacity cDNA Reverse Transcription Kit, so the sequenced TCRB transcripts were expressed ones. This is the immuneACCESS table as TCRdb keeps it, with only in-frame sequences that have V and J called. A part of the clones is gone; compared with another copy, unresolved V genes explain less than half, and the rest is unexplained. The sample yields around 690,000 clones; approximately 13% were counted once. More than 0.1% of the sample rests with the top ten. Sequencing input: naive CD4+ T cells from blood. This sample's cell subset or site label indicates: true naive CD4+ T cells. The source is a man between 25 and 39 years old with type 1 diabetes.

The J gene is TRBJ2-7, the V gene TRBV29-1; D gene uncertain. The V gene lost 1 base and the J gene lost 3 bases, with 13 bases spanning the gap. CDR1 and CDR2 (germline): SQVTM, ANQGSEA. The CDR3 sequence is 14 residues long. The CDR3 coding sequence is TGCAGCGTTGAAGTTGTAGGCAGGAGCTACGAGCAGTACTTC. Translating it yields CSVEVVGRSYEQYF.

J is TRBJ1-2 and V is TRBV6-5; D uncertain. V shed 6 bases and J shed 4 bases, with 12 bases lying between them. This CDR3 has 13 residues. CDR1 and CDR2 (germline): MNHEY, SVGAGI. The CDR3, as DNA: TGTGCCAGCAGCCTGAATCGGGGCTATGGCTACACCTTC. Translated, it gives CASSLNRGYGYTF.

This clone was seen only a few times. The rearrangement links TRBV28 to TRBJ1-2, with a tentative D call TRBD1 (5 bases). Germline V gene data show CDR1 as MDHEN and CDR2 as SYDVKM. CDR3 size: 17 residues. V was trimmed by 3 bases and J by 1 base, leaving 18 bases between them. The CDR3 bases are TGTGCCAGCAGTTTTGCCGGGACCAGAGTTAATAACTATGGCTACACCTTC. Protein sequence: CASSFAGTRVNNYGYTF.